One and the same sample provided the 11 T cell receptor beta chains below, sequenced in a study of a mutant IDH1 vaccine in newly diagnosed glioma. Time point given: week 5, during vaccination. In the vaccine, a single dose held 300 ug of the mutant IDH1 20-mer peptide, along with topical imiquimod. Repertoires were generated with immunoSEQ multiplex PCR, while TCRdb's copy carries only in-frame clones and drops some. The repertoire consists of about 38,000 clones, with 75% to 80% occurring once and the leading ten covering roughly 5%. Antigens for these TCRs are unknown. The sequenced sample was PBMCs, obtained from a glioma patient whose treatment included an IDH1 peptide vaccine. The receptors come from a middle-aged man with glioma.

This chain's CDR3 is CASHGMVGGRNSPLHF. Here the CDR3 DNA reads TGTGCCAGCCATGGGATGGTCGGGGGCCGCAATTCACCCCTCCACTTT. The J gene is TRBJ1-6, the V gene TRBV5-4; the D gene is possibly TRBD1 (6 bases). V was clipped by 7 bases and J by 7 bases, with 21 bases between them. The length of the CDR3 is 16 residues. The V gene's germline CDR1 is SGHNT and CDR2 YYREEE (reference sequence).

This chain connects TRBV10-3 to TRBJ1-4; possible D gene TRBD1, 6 bases. Germline V gene lookup returns CDR1 ENHRY and CDR2 SYGVKD. The CDR3 sequence is 15 residues long. Trimming pared 1 base from V and 7 bases from J, leaving 13 bases between. CDR3 amino acids: CAISEFQGLGEKLFF. The CDR3 DNA is TGTGCCATCAGTGAGTTCCAGGGGTTAGGTGAAAAACTGTTTTTT.

In its sample, this clone was seen once. The CDR3 DNA is TGCGCCAGCAAGATGGACGTACAAGAGACCCAGTACTTC. Translated, it gives CASKMDVQETQYF. The chain uses TRBV5-1 and TRBJ2-5; D is uncertain. V lost 6 bases to trimming and J lost 2 bases, with 11 bases between them. The germline gives CDR1 SGHRS, CDR2 YFSETQ. This CDR3 contains 13 residues.

V usage is TRBV9 and J usage is TRBJ2-2; either TRBD1 or TRBD2 may fit D (5 bases each). The CDR3 contains 16 residues. The ends were cut back, 3 bases at V and 4 bases at J, with 16 bases in the middle. Germline CDR1 SGDLS, CDR2 YYNGEE. The CDR3 here is CASSGPLGAGTGELFF. The CDR3 nucleotides are TGTGCCAGCAGCGGCCCCCTAGGGGCGGGCACCGGGGAGCTGTTTTTT.

J is TRBJ1-5 and V is TRBV7-2, with a tentative D call TRBD1 (5 bases). This CDR3 is 15 amino acids long. Germline V gene lookup returns CDR1 SGHTA and CDR2 FQGNSA. Between the trimmed V and J ends, which lost 1 base and 0 bases, there was a span of 7 bases. The CDR3 loop is CASSLGGYSNQPQHF. The DNA for the CDR3 is TGTGCCAGCAGCTTAGGGGGCTATAGCAATCAGCCCCAGCATTTT.

The chain uses TRBV4-1 and TRBJ1-1; D gene ambiguous. Per germline, CDR1 MGHRA and CDR2 YSYEKL. The CDR3 runs to 14 residues. The ends were cut back, 4 bases at V and 0 bases at J, with 9 bases in the middle. In DNA, the CDR3 is TGCGCCAGCAGCCCTGGAATCCTGAACACTGAAGCTTTCTTT. Its translation is CASSPGILNTEAFF.

V usage is TRBV5-1 and J usage is TRBJ1-5; 8 positions agree with TRBD1. The V gene end was trimmed by 4 bases and the J gene end by 3 bases; junction bases not matched to a gene: 6. In germline, CDR1 is SGHRS, CDR2 YFSETQ. The CDR3 length is 15 residues. The DNA for the CDR3 is TGCGCCAGCAGCGCCCAGGGGGCCCCCAATCAGCCCCAGCATTTT. It encodes CASSAQGAPNQPQHF.

V usage is TRBV10-1 and J usage is TRBJ1-2; 8 bases agree with TRBD1. Per germline, CDR1 WNHNN and CDR2 SYGVQD (reference sequence). The J segment lost 4 bases and the V segment lost 5 bases, leaving 3 bases of the junction unmatched. The CDR3 loop spans 13 amino acids. CDR3 nucleotide sequence: TGCGCCAGCAGTCAGGACAGGGCCTATGGCTACACCTTC. Translated, it gives CASSQDRAYGYTF.

The genes are TRBV6-6 and TRBJ1-5; D unresolved. The germline gives CDR1 MNHNY, CDR2 SVGAGI (reference sequence). The CDR3 sequence is 12 residues long. Trimming shortened V by 5 bases and J by 7 bases, and 9 bases separated the two germline ends. CDR3: CASSRVNQPQHF. For the CDR3, the DNA is TGTGCCAGCAGTAGGGTAAACCAGCCCCAGCATTTT.

This clone was counted a few times. This chain uses TRBV11-2 with TRBJ1-1; 9 bases are a match to TRBD1. Germline trimming cut 1 base from V and 1 base from J; bases unmatched to any gene: 7. Per the germline V gene, CDR1 is SGHAT and CDR2 is FQNNGV. The CDR3 runs to 17 residues. The CDR3 loop is CASSLARTGETNTEAFF. CDR3 DNA sequence: TGTGCCAGCAGCTTAGCCCGGACAGGGGAAACGAACACTGAAGCTTTCTTT.

The rearrangement joins TRBV6-5 to TRBJ2-1, with 10 bases fitting TRBD2. CDR3 length: 16 amino acids. Germline CDR1 and CDR2: MNHEY and SVGAGI. The ends lost 0 bases at V and 7 bases at J; junction bases unmatched: 6. The chain's CDR3 is CASSYSSSGGQNEQFF. DNA for the CDR3: TGTGCCAGCAGTTACTCATCTAGCGGGGGACAAAATGAGCAGTTCTTC.